These T cell receptor beta chains were read from a single sample in a study of identifying expanded T cells in peripheral blood. Assay used: immunoSEQ multiplex PCR; TCRdb lists only in-frame clones, some missing. This sample carries fewer than 80,000 clones, around 83% of them seen once, and the ten largest clones take 15% to 20%. Material: blood. The receptors here all came from a person aged 18 to 70 in good health. Both conserved end residues are part of each CDR3. A D gene is named only where the DNA matches it firmly. Some rows have no size entry. The others give once, few or many, or a class for an expanded clone.

J,size,D,V,CDR3,DNA
TRBJ2-3,-,TRBD2,TRBV5-4,CASSSGLAASTDTQYF,TGTGCCAGCAGTAGCGGACTAGCGGCTAGCACAGATACGCAGTATTTT
TRBJ2-5,-,-,TRBV4-3,CASSQGSRREETQYF,TGCGCCAGCAGCCAAGGAAGTCGGAGGGAAGAGACCCAGTACTTC
TRBJ2-2,-,TRBD1,TRBV9,CASSYNRDRGSGELFF,TGTGCCAGCAGTTATAACCGGGACAGGGGGTCCGGGGAGCTGTTTTTT
TRBJ2-7,-,TRBD1,TRBV5-1,CASSPDRGYLEQYF,TGCGCCAGCAGCCCCGACAGGGGGTACCTCGAGCAGTACTTC
TRBJ1-4,-,TRBD1,TRBV6-6,CASSVDRSPTNEKLFF,TGTGCCAGCAGTGTGGACAGGAGCCCAACTAATGAAAAACTGTTTTTT
TRBJ2-5,-,-,TRBV6-1,CASSEGETQYF,TGTGCCAGCAGTGAAGGCGAGACCCAGTACTTC
TRBJ1-2,few,-,TRBV14,CASSQVGNYGYTF,TGTGCCAGCAGCCAAGTCGGTAACTATGGCTACACCTTC
TRBJ1-6,-,-,TRBV27,CASSFYNSPLHF,TGTGCCAGCAGTTTTTATAATTCACCCCTCCACTTT
TRBJ1-1,-,TRBD1,TRBV15,CATSLEGQRTGAFF,TGTGCCACCAGCCTAGAGGGACAGCGGACAGGGGCTTTCTTT
TRBJ2-7,-,-,TRBV4-2,CASSQGTPLTYEQYF,TGTGCCAGCAGCCAAGGGACCCCGCTTACCTACGAGCAGTACTTC
TRBJ1-2,-,-,TRBV5-1,CASSLDYRSGYTF,TGCGCCAGCAGCTTGGACTACAGAAGCGGCTACACCTTC
TRBJ2-7,-,-,TRBV7-2,CASSLGPALYEQYF,TGTGCCAGCAGCTTGGGGCCGGCGCTATACGAGCAGTACTTC
TRBJ2-6,-,-,TRBV6-1,CAVSRKTGANVLTF,TGTGCAGTGAGCCGAAAGACTGGGGCCAACGTCCTGACTTTC
TRBJ1-2,-,-,TRBV19,CASSQDGARSYGYTF,TGTGCCAGTAGCCAGGACGGAGCCCGTTCCTATGGCTACACCTTC
TRBJ1-2,-,TRBD1,TRBV30,CAWSTTGAQHYGYTF,TGTGCCTGGAGTACGACAGGGGCTCAGCACTATGGCTACACCTTC
TRBJ1-5,-,-,TRBV30,CAWQASGNQPQHF,TGTGCCTGGCAGGCCAGTGGCAATCAGCCCCAGCATTTT
TRBJ2-3,-,-,TRBV4-3,CASSLTGHDTQYF,TGCGCCAGCAGCCTTACAGGGCATGATACGCAGTATTTT
TRBJ1-2,-,TRBD1,TRBV18,CASSPATGTGEYGYTF,TGTGCCAGCTCACCCGCGACAGGGACAGGGGAATATGGCTACACCTTC
TRBJ1-1,-,TRBD1,TRBV19,CASSPTGTGIGWTEAFF,TGTGCCAGTAGTCCGACCGGGACAGGGATTGGTTGGACTGAAGCTTTCTTT
TRBJ1-6,-,-,TRBV30,CAWTSVGSINSPLHF,TGTGCCTGGACCTCGGTAGGGTCAATTAATTCACCCCTCCACTTT
TRBJ1-1,-,TRBD1,TRBV4-1,CASSQSPGQVNTEAFF,TGCGCCAGCAGCCAATCTCCGGGACAGGTGAACACTGAAGCTTTCTTT
TRBJ2-1,-,-,TRBV5-1,CASSLTSGRNNEQFF,TGCGCCAGCAGCCTTACCTCCGGACGGAACAATGAGCAGTTCTTC
TRBJ2-3,-,-,TRBV13,CASSLGDSSTDTQYF,TGTGCCAGCAGCTTAGGGGACTCCAGCACAGATACGCAGTATTTT
TRBJ1-6,-,TRBD1,TRBV28,CASIFSGTVESPLHF,TGTGCCAGCATATTTTCCGGGACAGTGGAATCCCCCCTCCACTTT
TRBJ1-5,-,-,TRBV19,CASSRGGEPNQPQHF,TGTGCCAGTAGCAGGGGTGGGGAACCCAATCAGCCCCAGCATTTT
TRBJ2-5,-,TRBD2,TRBV18,CASRSGSETQYF,TGTGCCAGCCGAAGCGGGAGTGAGACCCAGTACTTC
TRBJ2-1,-,-,TRBV21-1,CASRSLAGKIRCREQFF,TGTGCCAGCAGGTCGCTAGCGGGAAAAATAAGGTGCAGGGAGCAGTTCTTC
TRBJ2-6,-,-,TRBV2,CARGGGAGANVLTF,TGTGCCAGAGGGGGGGGCGCTGGGGCCAACGTCCTGACTTTC
TRBJ2-7,-,TRBD1,TRBV7-8,CASSSQTGGPYEQYF,TGTGCCAGCAGCTCCCAGACAGGGGGCCCGTACGAGCAGTACTTC
TRBJ1-5,-,TRBD1,TRBV5-1,CASTLTGARNQPQHF,TGCGCCAGTACCCTAACAGGGGCTAGAAATCAGCCCCAGCATTTT
TRBJ1-2,few,-,TRBV6-1,CASSRGPNYGYTF,TGTGCCAGCAGTAGGGGCCCTAACTATGGCTACACCTTC
TRBJ2-7,-,-,TRBV14,CASSQEGIGIPYEQYF,TGTGCCAGCAGCCAAGAGGGTATCGGGATACCCTACGAGCAGTACTTC
TRBJ2-1,-,TRBD2,TRBV5-4,CASSLTGGSHNEQFF,TGTGCCAGCAGCTTGACGGGAGGGAGTCACAATGAGCAGTTCTTC
TRBJ2-1,-,-,TRBV27,CASSPARTLAPIHEQFF,TGTGCCAGCAGCCCCGCCCGCACCCTGGCCCCTATCCATGAGCAGTTCTTC
TRBJ1-3,-,-,TRBV30,CAWTSGNTIYF,TGTGCCTGGACGTCTGGAAACACCATATATTTT
TRBJ1-2,-,-,TRBV7-2,CASSLEMFGRQGYTF,TGTGCCAGCAGCTTAGAAATGTTTGGGAGGCAGGGCTACACCTTC
TRBJ2-1,-,-,TRBV7-2,CASSFRTDYNEQFF,TGTGCCAGCAGCTTCCGTACCGATTACAATGAGCAGTTCTTC
TRBJ1-5,-,TRBD1,TRBV30,CAWSSTGVFQPQHF,TGTGCCTGGAGTAGCACAGGGGTCTTCCAGCCCCAGCATTTT
TRBJ2-3,few,-,TRBV6-4,CASSSGSTDTQYF,TGTGCCAGCAGTAGCGGGAGCACAGATACGCAGTATTTT
TRBJ1-5,-,-,TRBV20-1,CSARDGQPQHF,TGCAGTGCTAGAGATGGTCAGCCCCAGCATTTT
TRBJ1-2,-,TRBD1,TRBV29-1,CSVDPTGGANGYTF,TGCAGCGTTGATCCGACAGGGGGCGCGAATGGCTACACCTTC